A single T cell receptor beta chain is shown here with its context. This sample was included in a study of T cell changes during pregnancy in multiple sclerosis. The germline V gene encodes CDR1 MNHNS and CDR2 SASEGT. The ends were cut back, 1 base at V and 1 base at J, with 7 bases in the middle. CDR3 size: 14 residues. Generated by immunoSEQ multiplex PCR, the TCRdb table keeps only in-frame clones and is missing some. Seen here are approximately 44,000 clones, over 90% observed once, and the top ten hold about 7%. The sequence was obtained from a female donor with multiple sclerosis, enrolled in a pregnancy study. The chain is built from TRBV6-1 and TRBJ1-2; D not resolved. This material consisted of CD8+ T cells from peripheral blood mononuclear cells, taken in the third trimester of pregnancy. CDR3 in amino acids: CASSEGPVNYGYTF. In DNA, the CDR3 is TGTGCCAGCAGTGAAGGTCCGGTTAACTATGGCTACACCTTC.